The 28 T cell receptor beta chains reported below all come from one sample, sequenced in a study of shared clonotypes between healthy human individuals. This table comes from immunoSEQ multiplex PCR, and its TCRdb copy is limited to in-frame clones, with some not included. In the table there are about 480,000 clones, approximately 79% of which are singletons. The sample taken for sequencing was PBMCs. The receptors derive from a middle-aged woman in good health. Some clones in this sample may be carry-over from other donors' samples.

The genes are TRBV18 and TRBJ2-7; 7 nucleotides align to TRBD2. The CDR3 extends over 13 amino acids. V was pared by 3 bases and J by 7 bases, with 6 bases of the junction left unmatched. Germline lookup yields CDR1 KGHSH and CDR2 LQKENI. The CDR3 region is CASSPYGGGEQYF. CDR3 sequence (DNA): TGTGCCAGCTCACCGTACGGGGGAGGGGAGCAGTACTTC.

The J gene is TRBJ2-3, the V gene TRBV10-1; D is perhaps TRBD1 (8 bases). The CDR3 sequence is 16 residues long. The V gene's germline CDR1 is WNHNN and CDR2 SYGVQD (reference sequence). Trimming took off 3 bases at V and 2 bases at J, with 15 bases between the two ends. CDR3 residues: CASSETGGTNTDTQYF. CDR3 bases: TGCGCCAGCAGTGAAACAGGGGGGACTAACACAGATACGCAGTATTTT.

The chain couples TRBV29-1 to TRBJ2-7; D call uncertain. From germline, CDR1 is SQVTM and CDR2 ANQGSEA. The CDR3 spans 13 residues. Trimming left V 7 bases short and J 2 bases short, with 15 bases between. In nucleotides, the CDR3 is TGCAGCGCAAAAGGCGGAACAACCTACGAGCAGTACTTC. It translates to CSAKGGTTYEQYF.

The CDR3 DNA sequence: TGTGCCAGCAGCTTGGGCCGGACAGATACGCAGTATTTT. Its translation: CASSLGRTDTQYF. The chain joins TRBV5-4 to TRBJ2-3; D is uncertain. This CDR3 is 13 amino acids long. CDR1 SGHNT and CDR2 YYREEE come from the germline V gene (reference sequence). The V end was cut by 0 bases, the J end by 3 bases, with 5 bases between.

This clone was detected a few times. The rearrangement links TRBV19 to TRBJ2-1; TRBD1 might be the D (6 bases). The CDR3 is made up of 15 amino acids. V was pared by 7 bases and J by 0 bases, with 13 bases between. CDR1 and CDR2 from the germline V gene are LNHDA and SQIVND (reference sequence). CDR3 DNA: TGTGCCAGTACTAGGGAGACAGGCTCCTACAATGAGCAGTTCTTC. It encodes CASTRETGSYNEQFF.

The gene calls are TRBV19 and TRBJ1-5; tentative D call: TRBD1 (5 bases). The CDR3 runs to 20 residues. CDR1 is LNHDA, CDR2 SQIVND, per germline (reference sequence). The V and J ends lost 3 bases and 1 base respectively, with 25 bases between them. The CDR3 here is CASSIGRVRGRTGSNQPQHF. The CDR3 nucleotides read TGTGCCAGTAGTATTGGCAGGGTAAGGGGTCGCACGGGGAGCAATCAGCCCCAGCATTTT.

The V gene is TRBV18, the J gene TRBJ2-6; D possibly corresponds to TRBD2 (5 bases). CDR1 KGHSH and CDR2 LQKENI come from the germline V gene. Trimming cost V 3 bases and J 4 bases, with 13 bases left between them. CDR3 length: 16 residues. The DNA for the CDR3 is TGTGCCAGCTCACCCGGGGAAGGGAGCGGGGCCAACGTCCTGACTTTC. Protein: CASSPGEGSGANVLTF. Based on the CDR3 plus reference TRBV18 and TRBJ2-6, the full variable domain is NAGVMQNPRHLVRRRGQEARLRCSPMKGHSHVYWYRQLPEEGLKFMVYLQKENIIDESGMPKERFSAEFPKEGPSILRIQQVVRGDSAAYFCASSPGEGSGANVLTFGAGSRLTVL.

The chain links TRBV28 to TRBJ2-5; D assignment may be TRBD1 or TRBD2 (5 bases each). The J call may be in error: the DNA end matches TRBJ2-7 better. Per the germline V gene, CDR1 is MDHEN and CDR2 is SYDVKM. The CDR3 is 16 residues long. The DNA for the CDR3 is TGTGCCAGCAGGCCTGCCACGGGGCTCCCGCCCTACGAGCAGTACTTC. This gives the protein CASRPATGLPPYEQYF.

The rearrangement links TRBV19 to TRBJ2-1; TRBD2 aligns across 8 bases. Per the germline V gene, CDR1 is LNHDA and CDR2 is SQIVND (reference sequence). The CDR3 is 13 amino acids. Germline trimming cut 11 bases from V and 12 bases from J; bases unmatched to any gene: 15. CDR3 protein: CAATPRTSPGQFF. CDR3 DNA: TGTGCCGCTACCCCCCGGACTAGCCCGGGGCAGTTCTTC.

This chain connects TRBV5-6 to TRBJ2-3; a possible D gene is TRBD2 (6 bases). The length of the CDR3 is 15 residues. CDR1 SGHDT and CDR2 YYEEEE come from the germline V gene. V lost 2 bases and J 2 bases, leaving 12 bases between the germline ends. CDR3 sequence reads: CASSFRTTYTDTQYF. CDR3 coding DNA: TGTGCCAGCAGCTTCCGGACTACTTACACAGATACGCAGTATTTT.

Comments on this clone: The CDR3 does not close with the conserved phenylalanine or tryptophan, likely indicating a read error. Because the CDR3's place on the DNA is in doubt, the DNA is left out and the CDR3 is given as listed by TCRdb. The V and J genes are TRBV20-1 and TRBJ2-7. The CDR3 comprises 9 residues, both ends counted. The germline V gene has CDR1 DFQATT and CDR2 SNEGSKA (reference sequence). The chain's CDR3 is CSARVGFRC.

This clone was seen just once. The rearrangement links TRBV18 to TRBJ1-1; 9 nucleotides align to TRBD1. The CDR3 has 13 residues. The V gene end was trimmed by 3 bases and the J gene end by 7 bases; junction bases not matched to a gene: 3. Germline V gene sequence: CDR1 KGHSH, CDR2 LQKENI. CDR3 nucleotide sequence: TGTGCCAGCTCACCTGGACAGGGGATTGAAGCTTTCTTT. Translating gives CASSPGQGIEAFF.

J is TRBJ1-1 and V is TRBV18; TRBD1 is a possible D gene (6 bases). CDR3 length: 15 amino acids. The germline gives CDR1 KGHSH, CDR2 LQKENI. The V end was cut by 5 bases, the J end by 3 bases, with 16 bases between. The CDR3 sequence is CASSTLGGADTEAFF. DNA of the CDR3: TGTGCCAGCTCAACCCTAGGGGGGGCGGACACTGAAGCTTTCTTT.

This chain links TRBV19 with TRBJ2-1; possibly TRBD2 for D (6 bases). The germline gives CDR1 LNHDA, CDR2 SQIVND (reference sequence). The CDR3 length is 16 residues. V was shortened by 3 bases and J by 7 bases, with 19 bases between the two germline ends. DNA for the CDR3: TGTGCCAGTAGTATCAGTAGGCTAGCGCCGAGTAATGAGCAGTTCTTC. It specifies CASSISRLAPSNEQFF.

V gene TRBV6-1 combines with J gene TRBJ1-2; weak D call: TRBD1 (5 bases). Looked up from germline, CDR1 is MNHNS and CDR2 is SASEGT. The germline V and J ends were trimmed by 1 base and 5 bases, with 14 bases remaining between them. The CDR3 loop spans 15 amino acids. This CDR3 reads CASSEGGTGLYGYTF. The CDR3 DNA reads as TGTGCCAGCAGTGAAGGGGGGACCGGACTGTATGGCTACACCTTC.

The V call is TRBV6-5, the J call TRBJ2-3; no definite D call. Germline-derived CDR1 and CDR2 are MNHEY and SVGAGI. V was cut by 0 bases and J by 4 bases, with 8 bases left in between. CDR3 length: 14 amino acids. CDR3 loop: CASSYSPAADTQYF. The DNA for the CDR3 is TGTGCCAGCAGTTACTCCCCTGCCGCAGATACGCAGTATTTT.

This clone has a handful of counts. The J gene is TRBJ2-3, the V gene TRBV7-6, with 10 bases lining up with TRBD2. The length of the CDR3 is 15 residues. The ends lost 5 bases at V and 6 bases at J; junction bases unmatched: 8. The germline V gene encodes CDR1 SGHVS and CDR2 FNYEAQ. CDR3 amino acids: CASSKLAGARDTQYF. The CDR3 bases are TGTGCCAGCAGCAAGCTAGCGGGAGCTAGGGATACGCAGTATTTT.

The rearrangement links TRBV13 to TRBJ2-1, with 11 nucleotides matching TRBD2. CDR3 length: 15 amino acids. With V trimmed by 3 bases and J by 8 bases, 6 bases remained unmatched. Germline V gene data show CDR1 as PRHDT and CDR2 as FYEKMQ (reference sequence). The chain's CDR3 is CASSLGLAGGYEQFF. CDR3 DNA: TGTGCCAGCAGCTTGGGGCTAGCGGGAGGATATGAGCAGTTCTTC.

The chain recombines TRBV7-9 with TRBJ2-7; TRBD2 aligns across 9 bases. CDR3 length: 14 amino acids. Trimming removed 4 bases from V and 3 bases from J; junction bases left unmatched: 4. CDR1 SEHNR and CDR2 FQNEAQ come from the germline V gene (reference sequence). This CDR3 reads CASSSGLADYEQYF. The DNA for the CDR3 is TGTGCCAGCAGCTCGGGACTAGCAGACTACGAGCAGTACTTC.

The J gene is TRBJ1-2, the V gene TRBV7-6; 7 nucleotides align to TRBD1. The CDR3 contains 14 residues. The germline V gene has CDR1 SGHVS and CDR2 FNYEAQ. V dropped 5 bases and J dropped 4; count of bases not matched to a gene: 7. The chain's CDR3 is CASSLSGQSYGYTF. The CDR3 DNA sequence: TGTGCCAGCAGCCTATCGGGACAGAGCTATGGCTACACCTTC.

A word on this clone: A far larger clone is one nucleotide away, so this likely arose from a read error. The gene calls are TRBV28 and TRBJ2-7; 8 nucleotides line up with TRBD2. CDR3 length: 15 residues. V gave up 6 bases and J gave up 0 bases; unmatched junction bases: 7. Germline V CDR1 and CDR2: MDHEN, SYDVKM. CDR3 nucleotide sequence: TGTGCCAGCAGCGCTAGCGGGTTGAGCTCCTACGAGCAGTACTTC. Amino acids: CASSASGLSSYEQYF.

The rearrangement uses TRBV11-2 and TRBJ1-2; D is unresolved. Trimming took off 5 bases at V and 5 bases at J, with 15 bases between the two ends. Germline values: CDR1 SGHAT, CDR2 FQNNGV. This CDR3 region has 14 residues. The CDR3 nucleotides are TGTGCCAGCAGCCCTCGGGAGGGTCTTTATGGCTACACCTTC. Translation: CASSPREGLYGYTF.

This clone was picked up one time. This chain links TRBV28 with TRBJ1-2; unclear D gene. The CDR3 has 12 residues. Between the trimmed V and J ends, which lost 9 bases and 8 bases, there was a span of 16 bases. Germline V gene lookup returns CDR1 MDHEN and CDR2 SYDVKM. The CDR3 here is CASQPPTRGYTF. CDR3 nucleotide sequence: TGTGCCAGTCAGCCCCCAACGCGGGGCTACACCTTC.

As DNA, the CDR3 is TGTGCCAGCAGCCAAGAGGTGGCTAGAGGGACAGATACGCAGTATTTT. It encodes CASSQEVARGTDTQYF. The V call is TRBV4-2, the J call TRBJ2-3; D may be TRBD2 (5 bases). Per the germline V gene, CDR1 is LGHNA and CDR2 is YNFKEQ. Trimming stripped 0 bases from V and 3 bases from J, with 13 bases between. The CDR3 covers 16 residues.

V gene TRBV10-3 combines with J gene TRBJ2-1; 10 nucleotides agree with TRBD2. Germline assignment: CDR1 ENHRY and CDR2 SYGVKD. With V trimmed by 10 bases and J by 7 bases, 7 bases remained unmatched. This CDR3 spans 13 amino acids. The CDR3 coding sequence is TGTGCCACAGGACTAGCGGAGGGGAATGAGCAGTTCTTC. Translating gives CATGLAEGNEQFF.

The chain carries TRBV27 and TRBJ2-7; 8 bases match TRBD1. The CDR3 extends over 14 amino acids. Germline CDR1 is MNHEY and CDR2 is SMNVEV (reference sequence). J gave up 2 bases and V 4 bases, and 4 bases lay outside the gene matches. CDR3 amino acids: CASSWGQETYEQYF. CDR3 DNA sequence: TGTGCCAGCAGTTGGGGACAGGAAACCTACGAGCAGTACTTC.

This rearrangement joins TRBV5-4 to TRBJ2-5; either TRBD1 or TRBD2 may fit D (7 bases each). The CDR3 extends over 15 amino acids. Germline loops: CDR1 SGHNT, CDR2 YYREEE (reference sequence). V dropped 4 bases and J dropped 5 bases, with 18 bases sitting between them. As DNA, the CDR3 is TGTGCCAGCAGCCTCAGCAGGGGGGGGAGCGAGACCCAGTACTTC. This translates into CASSLSRGGSETQYF.

This chain uses TRBV4-3 with TRBJ2-7; 11 bases map to TRBD2. CDR3 size: 18 residues. The V gene's germline CDR1 is LGHNA and CDR2 YSLEER. Trimming cost V 4 bases and J 4 bases; bases outside gene matches: 15. The CDR3 protein is CASSLNLPTSGRRYEQYF. The CDR3, as DNA: TGCGCCAGCAGCCTTAACCTCCCCACTAGCGGGAGACGGTACGAGCAGTACTTC.